This T cell receptor (beta chain) comes out of a study of shared clonotypes between healthy human individuals (dated by TCRdb to 2019 to 2021). Concerning the study at large: Three men and a couple of women, aged 18 to 49 years, made up the cohort. For each donor, CD4 naive and CD4 memory were each given three plates, CD8 naive was given two plates, and CD8 memory was given one plate. To estimate repertoire size and how much clonotypes are shared between individuals, the study performed deep sequencing of blood TCR repertoires from roughly five healthy adults. To increase sequencing depth and limit assay-specific biases, TCR repertoire library preparation and sequencing were carried out by different laboratories using diverse techniques. Each donor's leukapheresis produced roughly between about 0.8 and 8.9 billion PBMCs. General study outcomes and caveats: Estimated clonotype richness was generally larger for naive than for memory subsets. Pairwise subsampling led to the expectation that sequencing depth would affect the degree of clonotype sharing among donors. Because the study included only a small number of donors, the genetic and exposure-history diversity represented was limited. Only blood was sampled, and tissue TCR repertoires likely differ from those in blood. Compared with non-shared clonotypes, clonotypes shared by all four sorted-subset donors had higher generation probabilities. Sharing across four donors was observed for around 4.8% of naive CD4, around 3.5% of naive CD8, 2.3% of memory CD4, and roughly 0.43% of memory CD8 clonotypes. Rarefaction of sorted-subset datasets indicated incomplete sequencing despite the large sequencing depth.

In regard to this clone: Its cognate antigen has yet to be identified. No base qualities exist here, and no much larger clone lies one base off it.

For the CD8 naive samples, CD45RO-negative cells were positively selected for CCR7, yielding a CD45RA+CCR7+ population from which TemRA cells were excluded. Donors were healthy HIV-negative adults with no recently reported acute infections or vaccinations. Every donor was a Caucasian adult residing in Nashville, Tennessee, USA. After blood collection by leukapheresis, PBMCs were isolated using Ficoll-Histopaque density gradient centrifugation and then cryopreserved in the vapor phase of liquid nitrogen. Analytical flow cytometry was used to check the purity and quantity of each magnetically sorted T cell population. Genomic DNA was isolated from every sorted fraction and measured by UV absorbance on a Nanodrop 2000c. The cysteine opens and the phenylalanine closes a CDR3 of 13 amino acids. The sequence is cut down to CDR3 DNA, 39 bases in frame from base 1. Trimming leaves V shorter by 0 bases and J shorter by 10 bases, with the junction holding 7 bases beyond the gene matches. The germline V gene supplies CDR1 SQVTM and CDR2 ANQGSEA.

Using the deep immunoSEQ assay, multiplex PCR amplified TCR CDR3 regions from genomic DNA. For each cell subset, the extracted genomic DNA was distributed evenly across all wells of several immunoSEQ 96-well plates, and each plate served as one replicate. For sorted subsets, each replicate PCR was loaded with approximately 190 ng genomic DNA, equivalent to 32,000 or so T cell genomes. Purified libraries were measured with a Qubit 3.0 fluorometer, size-checked on a Bioanalyzer 2100, and measured again with the KAPA Library Quantification kit. Every immunoSEQ 96-well plate was sequenced on a separate single-read 150-cycle Illumina NextSeq 550 flow cell. On the study's bioinformatics: Because the immunoSEQ output held only junctional sequences and lacked quality scores, the filtering could not match the filtering applied to full-length reads. To assign V/J genes and CDR3, sequences were annotated using PyIR, a Python wrapper for IgBLAST v1.9, with IMGT germline references. Reads with weak V/J assignments (E-value above 1e-6), missing CDR3, stop codons, out-of-frame junctions, or ambiguous translated residues were removed. V3J clonotypes were defined by identical inferred V gene, J gene, and CDR3 amino acid sequence. The percentage overlap between two repertoires was calculated by dividing the number of shared unique clonotypes by the size of the smaller repertoire. RTK rarefaction, the Chao1 estimator, and Recon v2.1 estimates of unobserved clonotypes were used to assess repertoire richness. OLGA was used to compute generation probabilities for all TCRbeta clonotypes that the gDNA method yielded from a few donors. The table comes from immuneACCESS by way of TCRdb, which keeps in-frame sequences with V and J called. Part of the clones is missing from these tables; in studies checked, under half for an unresolved V gene and the rest for unknown reasons. That table supplies the V and J calls and clone size; D and trimming were determined from the DNA. The sample table records about 2 million clones; approximately 94% of these occur just once. The ten largest make up more than 0.95% of the sample.

This TCR derives from a man aged 18 to 29 in good health. Sequencing was performed on naive CD8+ T cells sorted from blood. This specimen's cell subset or site label, interpreted: CD45RA+CCR7+. The V and J segments used are TRBV29-1 and TRBJ1-1; 8 bases in the middle match TRBD1. CDR3 region: CSVEDEGTGGAFF. The DNA is TGCAGCGTTGAAGATGAGGGGACAGGAGGAGCTTTCTTT. The reference TRBV29-1 and TRBJ1-1 proteins fill in what lies around the CDR3, so the full variable domain reads SAVISQKPSRDICQRGTSLTIQCQVDSQVTMMFWYRQQPGQSLTLIATANQGSEATYESGFVIDKFPISRPNLTFSTLTVSNMSPEDSSIYLCSVEDEGTGGAFFGQGTRLTVV.